The 11 T cell receptor beta chains below all came from one sample that was sequenced in a study of blood T cells in healthy people across ages. Using a J-beta primer mix together with a sample-barcoded 5' primer, a second PCR was run for roughly 7 to 11 cycles. From the 5' RACE reads, TCRdb called clonotypes with MiXCR, one entry per CDR3 protein. There are roughly 2 million distinct CDR3 sequences in the sample; just under 50% occur only once, and roughly 2.1% lies in the top ten. The sample comprised blood. These receptors were taken from a woman aged 35 to 49 in good health.

This sequence joins TRBV13 and TRBJ2-7; D ambiguous. Trimming pared 3 bases from V and 4 bases from J, leaving 7 bases between. The CDR3 consists of 12 residues. Germline CDR1 reads PRHDT; CDR2 reads FYEKMQ (reference sequence). The CDR3 DNA follows: TGTGCCAGCAGCTTTACAAAGTACGAGCAGTACTTC. It codes for CASSFTKYEQYF.

The chain couples TRBV20-1 to TRBJ2-3; D gene uncertain. Germline V gene data show CDR1 as DFQATT and CDR2 as SNEGSKA (reference sequence). This CDR3 spans 13 amino acids. With 0 bases removed from V and 6 bases from J, the gap between germline ends came to 10 bases. CDR3 coding DNA: TGCAGTGCTAGAGATCCCCCAGGCGATACGCAGTATTTT. It specifies CSARDPPGDTQYF.

In this sample, this clonotype turned up a few times. The chain combines TRBV2 with TRBJ2-4; D is possibly TRBD2 (6 bases). With 7 bases removed from V and 14 bases from J, the gap between germline ends came to 21 bases. This CDR3 comprises 13 residues. Germline V CDR1 and CDR2: SNHLY, FYNNEI. DNA of the CDR3: TGTGCCAGCATGATGGACTATTCGGCTGGGGAGTACTTC. Translating it yields CASMMDYSAGEYF.

J is TRBJ1-6 and V is TRBV4-2, with D uncertain. V was pared by 0 bases and J by 0 bases, with 9 bases between. The germline CDR1 and CDR2 sequences are LGHNA and YNFKEQ. The CDR3 extends over 17 amino acids. The CDR3 nucleotides read TGTGCCAGCAGCCAAGATGCGGCGAGCTCCTATAATTCACCCCTCCACTTT. The encoded protein is CASSQDAASSYNSPLHF.

The chain employs TRBV25-1 and TRBJ1-4; 8 bases agree with TRBD1. Germline V gene data show CDR1 as MGHDK and CDR2 as SYGVNS. V was pared by 4 bases and J by 5 bases, with 6 bases of the junction left unmatched. This CDR3 comprises 15 residues. For the CDR3, the DNA is TGTGCCAGCAGTGGGTGGACAGGGAAGAATGAAAAACTGTTTTTT. Protein: CASSGWTGKNEKLFF. The full variable domain, its missing parts supplied by reference TRBV25-1 and TRBJ1-4, is EADIYQTPRYLVIGTGKKITLECSQTMGHDKMYWYQQDPGMELHLIHYSYGVNSTEKGDLSSESTVSRIRTEHFPLTLESARPSHTSQYLCASSGWTGKNEKLFFGSGTQLSVL.

The chain joins TRBV7-9 to TRBJ1-2, with D possibly being TRBD1 (5 bases). Germline lookup yields CDR1 SEHNR and CDR2 FQNEAQ (reference sequence). V lost 5 bases and J lost 7, with 14 bases in between. The CDR3 totals 13 residues. The DNA for the CDR3 is TGTGCCAGCAGCGAAGTCGTAGGGGCTGGCTACACCTTC. As protein: CASSEVVGAGYTF.

The chain recombines TRBV3-1 with TRBJ1-2; TRBD1 is a possible D gene (5 bases). This CDR3 comprises 16 residues. From germline, CDR1 is LGHDT and CDR2 YNNKEL (reference sequence). The ends were cut back, 5 bases at V and 1 base at J, with 17 bases in the middle. The CDR3 protein is CASSSPGGSSNYGYTF. CDR3 nucleotides: TGTGCCAGCAGCTCTCCCGGGGGAAGCAGTAACTATGGCTACACCTTC.

The chain recombines TRBV7-2 with TRBJ2-5, with a possible D match to TRBD2 (6 bases). The CDR3 is made up of 17 amino acids. Germline-derived CDR1 and CDR2 are SGHTA and FQGNSA. V was pared by 9 bases and J by 11 bases, with 34 bases between. CDR3 DNA: TGTGCCAGTGGAGGGAAATGGGGATCGGGTTCCTACAATGAGCAGTACTTC. It specifies CASGGKWGSGSYNEQYF.

The V and J genes are TRBV7-8 and TRBJ2-3; 7 positions agree with TRBD2. CDR1 is SGHVS, CDR2 FQNEAQ, per germline. Unmatched junction bases numbered 14, after V lost 3 bases and J lost 2 bases. This CDR3 spans 18 amino acids. This CDR3 reads CASSLVKNRLASTDTQYF. CDR3 in DNA: TGTGCCAGCAGCTTGGTCAAAAACCGACTAGCTTCCACAGATACGCAGTATTTT.

This clonotype was seen just once. The rearrangement joins TRBV4-3 to TRBJ2-4; possibly TRBD2 for D (6 bases). Germline CDR1 is LGHNA and CDR2 is YSLEER. The CDR3 spans 16 residues. Trimming removed 0 bases from V and 2 bases from J, with 11 bases in between. The CDR3 nucleotides read TGCGCCAGCAGCCAAGAGATAGGCGGGACCAAAAACATTCAGTACTTC. Amino acids: CASSQEIGGTKNIQYF.

Concerning this clonotype itself: An end of the junction does not agree with germline; a read error may underlie this. V and J are TRBV4-3 and TRBJ2-3; the D gene is possibly TRBD1 (6 bases). The CDR3 sequence is 16 residues long. Germline CDR1 reads LGHNA; CDR2 reads YSLEER. Here the CDR3 DNA reads TGCGCCAGCAGCCAAGAGCTAGCAAGGGACACAGATATGCAGTATTTT. Its translation: CASSQELARDTDMQYF.